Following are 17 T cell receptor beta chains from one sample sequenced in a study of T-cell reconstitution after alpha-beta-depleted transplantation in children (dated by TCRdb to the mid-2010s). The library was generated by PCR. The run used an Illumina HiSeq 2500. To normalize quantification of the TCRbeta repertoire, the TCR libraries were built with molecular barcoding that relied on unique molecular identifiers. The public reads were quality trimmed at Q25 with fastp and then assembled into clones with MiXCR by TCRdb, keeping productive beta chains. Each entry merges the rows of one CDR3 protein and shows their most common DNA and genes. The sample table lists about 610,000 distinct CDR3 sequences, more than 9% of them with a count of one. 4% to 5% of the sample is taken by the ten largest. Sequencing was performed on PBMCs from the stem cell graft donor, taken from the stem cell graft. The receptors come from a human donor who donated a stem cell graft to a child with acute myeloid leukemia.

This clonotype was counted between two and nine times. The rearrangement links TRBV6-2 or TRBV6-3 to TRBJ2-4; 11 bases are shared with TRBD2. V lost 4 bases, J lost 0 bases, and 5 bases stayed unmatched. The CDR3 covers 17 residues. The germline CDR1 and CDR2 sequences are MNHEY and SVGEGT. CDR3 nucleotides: TGTGCCAGCAGTTCAAAGACTAGCGGGATAGCCAAAAACATTCAGTACTTC. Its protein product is CASSSKTSGIAKNIQYF.

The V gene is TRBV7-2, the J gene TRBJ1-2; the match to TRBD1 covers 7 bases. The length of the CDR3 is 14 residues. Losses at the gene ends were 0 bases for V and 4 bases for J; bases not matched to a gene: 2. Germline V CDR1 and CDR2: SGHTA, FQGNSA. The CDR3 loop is CASSLAPGGYGYTF. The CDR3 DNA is TGTGCCAGCAGCTTAGCACCAGGGGGCTATGGCTACACCTTC.

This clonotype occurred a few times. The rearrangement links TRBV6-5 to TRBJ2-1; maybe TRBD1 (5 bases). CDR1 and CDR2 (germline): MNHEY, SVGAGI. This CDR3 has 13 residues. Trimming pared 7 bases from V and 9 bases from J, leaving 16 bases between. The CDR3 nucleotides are TGTGCCAGCACCTTCCCAGGAAGGGGTGAGCAGTTCTTC. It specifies CASTFPGRGEQFF.

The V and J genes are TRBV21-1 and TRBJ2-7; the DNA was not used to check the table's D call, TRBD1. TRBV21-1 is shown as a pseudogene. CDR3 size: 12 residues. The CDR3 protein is CASPCMGYEQYF. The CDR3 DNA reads TGTGCCAGCCCCTGCATGGGGTACGAGCAGTACTTC.

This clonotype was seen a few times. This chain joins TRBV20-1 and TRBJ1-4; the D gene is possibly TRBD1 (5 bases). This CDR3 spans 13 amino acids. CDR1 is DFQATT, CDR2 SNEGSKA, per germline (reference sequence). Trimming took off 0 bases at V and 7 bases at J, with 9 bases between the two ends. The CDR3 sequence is CSARDHQGEKLFF. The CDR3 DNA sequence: TGCAGTGCTAGAGATCATCAGGGTGAAAAACTGTTTTTT.

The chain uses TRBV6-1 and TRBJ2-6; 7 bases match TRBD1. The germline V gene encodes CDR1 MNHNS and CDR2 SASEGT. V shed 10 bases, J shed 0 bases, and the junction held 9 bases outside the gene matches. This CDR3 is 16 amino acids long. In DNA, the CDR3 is TGTGCCAAAGACAGGGCTGATCACTCTGGGGCCAACGTCCTGACTTTC. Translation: CAKDRADHSGANVLTF.

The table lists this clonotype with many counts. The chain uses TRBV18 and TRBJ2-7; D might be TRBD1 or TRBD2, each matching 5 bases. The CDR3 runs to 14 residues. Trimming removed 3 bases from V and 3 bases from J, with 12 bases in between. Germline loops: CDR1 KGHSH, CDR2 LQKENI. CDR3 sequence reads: CASSPAGTGYEQYF. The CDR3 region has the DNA TGTGCCAGCTCACCGGCCGGGACCGGCTACGAGCAGTACTTC.

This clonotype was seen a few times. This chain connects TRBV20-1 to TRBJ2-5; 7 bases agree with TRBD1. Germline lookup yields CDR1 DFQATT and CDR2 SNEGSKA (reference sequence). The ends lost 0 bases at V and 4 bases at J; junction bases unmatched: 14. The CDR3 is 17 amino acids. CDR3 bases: TGCAGTGCTAGAGATCCGTCACCCAGACAGGGAGTAGAGACCCAGTACTTC. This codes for CSARDPSPRQGVETQYF.

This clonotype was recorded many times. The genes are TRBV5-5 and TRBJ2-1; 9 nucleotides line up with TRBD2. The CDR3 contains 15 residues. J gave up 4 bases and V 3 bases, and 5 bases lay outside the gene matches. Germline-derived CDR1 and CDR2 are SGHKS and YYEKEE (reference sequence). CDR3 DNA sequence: TGTGCCAGCAGCTCTGGTAGCGGGAGTTACAATGAGCAGTTCTTC. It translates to CASSSGSGSYNEQFF.

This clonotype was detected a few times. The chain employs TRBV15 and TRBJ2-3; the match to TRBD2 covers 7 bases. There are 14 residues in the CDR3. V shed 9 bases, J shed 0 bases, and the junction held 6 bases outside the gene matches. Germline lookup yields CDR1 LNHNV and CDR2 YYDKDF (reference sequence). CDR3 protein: CATRLAQSTDTQYF. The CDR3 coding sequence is TGTGCCACGCGACTAGCCCAGAGCACAGATACGCAGTATTTT.

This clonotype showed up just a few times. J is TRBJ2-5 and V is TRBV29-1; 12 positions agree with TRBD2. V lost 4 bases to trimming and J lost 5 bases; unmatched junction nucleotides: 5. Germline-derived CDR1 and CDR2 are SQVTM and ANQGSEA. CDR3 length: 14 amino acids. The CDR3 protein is CSVAQTSGSETQYF. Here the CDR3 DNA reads TGCAGCGTTGCCCAGACTAGCGGGAGTGAGACCCAGTACTTC. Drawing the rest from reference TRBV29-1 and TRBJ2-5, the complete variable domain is SAVISQKPSRDICQRGTSLTIQCQVDSQVTMMFWYRQQPGQSLTLIATANQGSEATYESGFVIDKFPISRPNLTFSTLTVSNMSPEDSSIYLCSVAQTSGSETQYFGPGTRLLVL.

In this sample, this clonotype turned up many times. The CDR3 DNA sequence: TGTGCCAGCAGGTCGGAAGACAGGGAAGAAAAACTGTTTTTT. Amino acid sequence: CASRSEDREEKLFF. This chain joins TRBV12-3 or TRBV12-4 and TRBJ1-4; 7 nucleotides match TRBD1. The CDR3 extends over 14 amino acids. Losses at the gene ends were 6 bases for V and 8 bases for J; bases not matched to a gene: 9.

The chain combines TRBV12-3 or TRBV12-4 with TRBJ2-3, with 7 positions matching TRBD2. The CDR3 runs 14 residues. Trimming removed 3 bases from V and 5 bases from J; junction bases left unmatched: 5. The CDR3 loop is CASSFTSAKDTQYF. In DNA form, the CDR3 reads TGTGCCAGCAGTTTCACTAGCGCAAAAGATACGCAGTATTTT.

The CDR3 nucleotides read TGTGCCAGCAGCCAACGGGGAGGGACCGGGGAGCTGTTTTTT. Amino acid sequence: CASSQRGGTGELFF. V gene TRBV3-1 combines with J gene TRBJ2-2, with 7 nucleotides matching TRBD2. Per the germline V gene, CDR1 is LGHDT and CDR2 is YNNKEL (reference sequence). Trimming removed 2 bases from V and 5 bases from J; junction bases left unmatched: 2. The CDR3 consists of 14 residues. Full variable domain (rest looked up from reference TRBV3-1 and TRBJ2-2): DTAVSQTPKYLVTQMGNDKSIKCEQNLGHDTMYWYKQDSKKFLKIMFSYNNKELIINETVPNRFSPKSPDKAHLNLHINSLELGDSAVYFCASSQRGGTGELFFGEGSRLTVL.

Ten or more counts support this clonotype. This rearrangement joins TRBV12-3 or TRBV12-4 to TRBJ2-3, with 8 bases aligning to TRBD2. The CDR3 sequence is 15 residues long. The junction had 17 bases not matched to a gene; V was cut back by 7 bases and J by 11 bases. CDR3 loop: CASTLAGPSIGKQYF. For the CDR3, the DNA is TGTGCCAGCACCTTAGCGGGACCCTCAATCGGGAAGCAGTATTTT.

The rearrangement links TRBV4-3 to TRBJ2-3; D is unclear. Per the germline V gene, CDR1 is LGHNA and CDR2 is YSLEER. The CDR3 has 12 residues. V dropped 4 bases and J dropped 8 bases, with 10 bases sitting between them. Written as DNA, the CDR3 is TGCGCCAGCAGCCCCGACTGGGTTACGCAGTATTTT. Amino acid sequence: CASSPDWVTQYF.

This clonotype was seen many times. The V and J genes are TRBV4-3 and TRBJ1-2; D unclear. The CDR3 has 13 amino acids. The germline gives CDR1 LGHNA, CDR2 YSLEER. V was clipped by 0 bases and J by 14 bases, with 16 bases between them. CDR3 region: CASSQEGLGPLTF. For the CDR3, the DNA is TGCGCCAGCAGCCAAGAAGGCCTCGGCCCGTTAACCTTC.